The rows below give T cell receptor beta chains drawn from one sample of a study of monozygotic twins with inflammatory bowel disease. One entry per CDR3 protein, without DNA, is what TCRdb gives after re-calling the 5' RACE reads. The sample data list a few hundred thousand distinct CDR3 sequences. The sequenced sample was blood. Receptors were obtained from a human donor with ulcerative colitis or Crohn's disease, or a healthy co-twin of an affected twin (not recorded which). The CDR3 runs from the conserved cysteine through the conserved F or W.

CDR3aa	v_gene	j_gene
CASSSCRDRCEQYF	TRBV12-1	TRBJ2-7
CASSNPTGWRQPQHF	TRBV28	TRBJ1-5
CASSGQDSASYNEQFF	TRBV5-6	TRBJ2-1
CASMLPGGVRGDEQFF	TRBV5-1	TRBJ2-1
CASSSGTGGKKLFF	TRBV28	TRBJ1-4
CASSAGQGQETQYF	TRBV9	TRBJ2-5
CASSYQTGPSQETQYF	TRBV4-2	TRBJ2-5
CASSLSRAAGAETQYF	TRBV7-2	TRBJ2-5
CASSDRGDGYTF	TRBV10-2	TRBJ1-2
CASTYLQVANYGYTF	TRBV2	TRBJ1-2
CASSLVNQPQHF	TRBV7-9	TRBJ1-5
CASSSGLAGTYEQYF	TRBV7-2	TRBJ2-7
CAIRPTSGSETQYF	TRBV10-3	TRBJ2-5
CASRLGTGRGDTQYF	TRBV2	TRBJ2-3
CASSTQEGTYNSPLHF	TRBV28	TRBJ1-6
CASSADSGTKAF	TRBV5-4	TRBJ1-2
CASSLALLAARNNEQFF	TRBV11-2	TRBJ2-1
CASSVQGVVNYGYTF	TRBV9	TRBJ1-2
CASSKKGGDSYEQYF	TRBV7-3	TRBJ2-7
CASSYRSGTTNTEAFF	TRBV6-5	TRBJ1-1
CASSPSLAETQYF	TRBV9	TRBJ2-5
CASSSGSGSSYEQYF	TRBV7-2	TRBJ2-7
CASSGMTGVRETQYF	TRBV28	TRBJ2-5
CASSPTSTSYEQYF	TRBV18	TRBJ2-7
CASSLSRFAYGYTF	TRBV7-2	TRBJ1-2
CASSLKGQGYPYNEQFF	TRBV7-2	TRBJ2-1
CSARDRQGGREKLFF	TRBV20-1	TRBJ1-4
CVSGESLQETQYF	TRBV28	TRBJ2-5
CASSTRPGQGVEKLFF	TRBV18	TRBJ1-4
CASSQDSGGQNQPQHF	TRBV4-2	TRBJ1-5
CASSEQGAREQYF	TRBV7-2	TRBJ2-7
CASSSGRPRYEQYF	TRBV6-5	TRBJ2-7
CSARPPGLANEKLFF	TRBV20-1	TRBJ1-4
CASSPTVPSGANVLTF	TRBV18	TRBJ2-6
CASSVAAGPAYEQYF	TRBV9	TRBJ2-7
CASSLSPTQGHSF	TRBV7-3	TRBJ1-2
CATGTDSNQPQHF	TRBV15	TRBJ1-5
CASSLNGPRATGELFF	TRBV7-2	TRBJ2-2
CASTRRRTGEETQYF	TRBV28	TRBJ2-5
CASSANRQGANTGELFF	TRBV5-1	TRBJ2-2
CASSPGVVETQYF	TRBV11-1	TRBJ2-5
CASSLDRSQPQHF	TRBV7-2	TRBJ1-5
CASSQLGSARYEQYF	TRBV7-2	TRBJ2-7
CASSLNVGNTIYF	TRBV9	TRBJ1-3
CASSLHLGLAGRGTDTQYF	TRBV7-8	TRBJ2-3
CASMTRATSGYEQYF	TRBV12-3/TRBV12-4	TRBJ2-7
CSVAANYGYTF	TRBV29-1	TRBJ1-2